These 3 T cell receptor beta chains share one sample of origin, sequenced in a study of OX40 agonist ivuxolimab in advanced cancers. TCRdb keeps only in-frame clones here, not all; method: immunoSEQ multiplex PCR. The profile shows 75,000 to 95,000 clones, approximately 92% of them singletons. Here the sequenced sample was CD4+ or CD8+ T cells sorted from blood, taken in a trial of the OX40 agonist ivuxolimab. Source of these receptors: an adult with an advanced solid tumor such as melanoma, head and neck, liver or kidney cancer.

This chain connects TRBV9 to TRBJ1-1; D may be TRBD1 (6 bases). V was pared by 2 bases and J by 1 base, with 9 bases between. CDR1 and CDR2 (germline): SGDLS, YYNGEE. The CDR3 runs to 14 residues. DNA for the CDR3: TGTGCCAGCAGCGTGCAGACAGGGAACACTGAAGCTTTCTTT. Its protein is CASSVQTGNTEAFF.

The V call is TRBV5-6, the J call TRBJ2-7; the D gene is possibly TRBD1 (5 bases). The CDR3 spans 13 residues. Germline assignment: CDR1 SGHDT and CDR2 YYEEEE. V was pared by 2 bases and J by 2 bases, with 8 bases between. CDR3 region: CASSLTGPYEQYF. DNA of the CDR3: TGTGCCAGCAGCTTAACAGGTCCCTACGAGCAGTACTTC.

This clone came up once. The chain joins TRBV6-1 to TRBJ2-5; D unresolved. Germline V CDR1 and CDR2: MNHNS, SASEGT. V was clipped by 4 bases and J by 1 base, with 7 bases between them. This CDR3 is 13 amino acids long. Written as DNA, the CDR3 is TGTGCCAGCAGTGTAACACTCCAAGAGACCCAGTACTTC. Protein product: CASSVTLQETQYF.